This is a list of T cell receptor beta chains from one sample in a study of early T cells in non-severe SARS-CoV-2 infection. Using its own MiXCR run on the 5' RACE reads, TCRdb lists one record per CDR3 protein. The repertoire holds about 71,000 distinct CDR3 sequences, with around 13% as singletons. The sample was whole blood. All receptors derive from an adult who was a healthcare worker with PCR-confirmed SARS-CoV-2 infection or an uninfected control (not recorded which). The CDR3 runs from the conserved cysteine through the conserved F or W. For some rows the clone size is stated as once, few or many, or as a class when expanded; others skip it.

few	TRBJ1-2	TRBV4-3	CASSQTNRGRDGYTF
many	TRBJ2-1	TRBV12-3/TRBV12-4	CASSLARDKENGNEQFF
.	TRBJ2-6	TRBV6-5	CASSTAPGANVLTF
few	TRBJ2-7	TRBV6-6	CASSYSGVADYEQYF
.	TRBJ2-3	TRBV5-1	CASSWTSGTDTQYF
.	TRBJ2-2	TRBV11-2	CASSLGRGAGELFF
few	TRBJ2-2	TRBV6-5	CASSYGRLDGPGELFF
many	TRBJ2-5	TRBV12-3/TRBV12-4	CASSSHGTDQETQYF
.	TRBJ1-1	TRBV12-3/TRBV12-4	CASSLDRGVGAAFF
few	TRBJ2-7	TRBV6-2/TRBV6-3	CASSPSASYYEQYF
.	TRBJ2-1	TRBV28	CASSWEYNEQFF
few	TRBJ1-1	TRBV4-2	CASSQITGQSNEAFF
many	TRBJ2-1	TRBV3-1	CASSQGVEQFF
.	TRBJ1-4	TRBV6-5	CATSLNEKLFF
few	TRBJ2-5	TRBV29-1	CSAGQQKETQYF
.	TRBJ1-2	TRBV5-1	CASSSTADGYTF
.	TRBJ1-1	TRBV29-1	CSVESQRNTEAFF
.	TRBJ1-1	TRBV20-1	CSAYIQGLTEAFF
few	TRBJ2-1	TRBV18	CASSPPVLAGTYNEQFF
few	TRBJ2-1	TRBV6-2/TRBV6-3	CATGGWEVSEQFF
.	TRBJ2-1	TRBV11-1	CASSSQRGRSYNEQFF
many	TRBJ1-2	TRBV7-9	CASREGPPANYGYTF
many	TRBJ2-2	TRBV5-1	CASSLEGNTGELFF
.	TRBJ1-4	TRBV5-1	CASSQTGATNEKLFF
.	TRBJ2-7	TRBV20-1	CSAKSSQSSYEQYF
.	TRBJ2-7	TRBV5-4	CASSSGQGLKVYEQYF
few	TRBJ2-1	TRBV3-1	CASSQEDRVAYNEQFF
.	TRBJ2-5	TRBV10-3	CAISERAVGGTQYF
many	TRBJ1-1	TRBV9	CASSVDGGSAEAFF
few	TRBJ2-5	TRBV11-2	CASSLGVRDQETQYF
many	TRBJ2-7	TRBV29-1	CSVQPGTYSYEQYF
.	TRBJ2-2	TRBV3-1	CASSQVRIGELFF
.	TRBJ1-2	TRBV6-5	CASTAGNSYGYTF
few	TRBJ2-3	TRBV12-3/TRBV12-4	CASSFSLLGQYF
many	TRBJ1-1	TRBV9	CASSPPPTLNTEAFF
few	TRBJ1-1	TRBV20-1	CSARRTNTEAFF
few	TRBJ1-1	TRBV29-1	CSVAKGGNTEAFF
.	TRBJ2-7	TRBV6-5	CASTPGGGTYEQYF
many	TRBJ2-1	TRBV2	CASIDSPSAPYNEQFF
.	TRBJ1-1	TRBV5-4	CASRTGTGEFATEAFF
.	TRBJ2-5	TRBV7-9	CASDPGTLALETQYF